The 10 T cell receptor beta chains listed next were all sequenced from one sample in a study of T cells after yellow fever vaccination. TCRdb used MiXCR to reprocess the 5' RACE reads, holding one entry per CDR3 protein. The repertoire consists of hundreds of thousands of distinct CDR3 sequences, with 13% occurring once and the leading ten covering about 14%. The sequenced sample was PBMCs, obtained on the day of the yellow fever booster vaccination. The receptors originated from a man aged 30 to 39 who received the YFV17D yellow fever vaccine.

The V call is TRBV18, the J call TRBJ2-7; 11 bases fit TRBD2. The germline V gene has CDR1 KGHSH and CDR2 LQKENI. This CDR3 is built from 15 residues. Trimming at V came to 0 bases and at J to 6 bases, leaving 4 bases not matched to a gene. The CDR3 DNA reads TGTGCCAGCTCACCACCTAGTCTAGCGGGAGGCGAGCAGTACTTC. Amino acids: CASSPPSLAGGEQYF.

This clonotype appeared a few times. The rearrangement uses TRBV20-1 and TRBJ2-3, with 10 nucleotides matching TRBD2. CDR1 and CDR2 (germline): DFQATT, SNEGSKA (reference sequence). The CDR3 sequence is 14 residues long. V was clipped by 7 bases and J by 4 bases; unmatched bases: 8. The CDR3 sequence is CSGQASGGADTQYF. CDR3 in DNA: TGCAGTGGGCAGGCCAGCGGGGGGGCAGATACGCAGTATTTT.

This clonotype has only a few counts. The rearrangement uses TRBV20-1 and TRBJ2-2; TRBD1 matches 9 bases. Germline CDR1 reads DFQATT; CDR2 reads SNEGSKA (reference sequence). With 4 bases clipped from V and 6 bases from J, the junction kept 3 bases outside the gene matches. This CDR3 is 13 amino acids long. The CDR3 region has the DNA TGCAGTGCTATGGACAGGGGTGCCGGGGAGCTGTTTTTT. It is translated as CSAMDRGAGELFF.

In its sample, this clonotype was seen many times. V usage is TRBV19 and J usage is TRBJ1-1, with D possibly being TRBD1 (5 bases). This CDR3 is built from 15 residues. Germline CDR1 is LNHDA and CDR2 is SQIVND (reference sequence). Trimming stripped 5 bases from V and 0 bases from J, with 13 bases between. CDR3 nucleotides: TGTGCCAGTAGTCTGCGGACGGGGGTGAACACTGAAGCTTTCTTT. Protein product: CASSLRTGVNTEAFF.

The J gene is TRBJ2-5, the V gene TRBV6-5; D may be TRBD2 (6 bases). CDR1 and CDR2 (germline): MNHEY, SVGAGI. This CDR3 region has 13 residues. Trimming took 4 bases from V and 5 from J, leaving 11 bases between them. The CDR3 nucleotides read TGTGCCAGCAGTTTTGCCGGGAGCGAGACCCAGTACTTC. Translating gives CASSFAGSETQYF.

This clonotype has a handful of counts. V is TRBV15 and J is TRBJ2-5; D possibly uses TRBD1 or TRBD2 (5 bases each). The CDR3 is 14 residues long. CDR1 LNHNV and CDR2 YYDKDF come from the germline V gene (reference sequence). V was shortened by 1 base and J by 5 bases, with 11 bases between the two germline ends. This chain's CDR3 is CATSRAGTAETQYF. The CDR3, as DNA: TGTGCCACCAGCAGAGCCGGGACGGCTGAGACCCAGTACTTC.

This clonotype came up a few times. The chain couples TRBV20-1 to TRBJ1-5, with TRBD1 identical over 9 bases. Losses at the gene ends were 0 bases for V and 6 bases for J; bases not matched to a gene: 6. This CDR3 region has 15 residues. CDR1 and CDR2 (germline): DFQATT, SNEGSKA (reference sequence). CDR3 coding DNA: TGCAGTGCTAGAGATGGGACAGGGAGTTCTCAGCCCCAGCATTTT. Translation: CSARDGTGSSQPQHF.

The rearrangement uses TRBV28 and TRBJ2-5; 7 bases map to TRBD2. This CDR3 is 15 amino acids long. The junction had 8 bases not matched to a gene; V was cut back by 6 bases and J by 1 base. Germline-derived CDR1 and CDR2 are MDHEN and SYDVKM. The CDR3 is CASRGGGAGQETQYF. The CDR3 DNA is TGTGCCAGCAGGGGGGGGGGAGCGGGCCAAGAGACCCAGTACTTC.

In its sample, this clonotype was seen a few times. The rearrangement links TRBV28 to TRBJ2-7; unclear D gene. Germline CDR1 and CDR2: MDHEN and SYDVKM. The CDR3 spans 12 residues. Trimming cost V 6 bases and J 8 bases, with 14 bases left between them. CDR3 sequence reads: CASRSPFGKQYF. CDR3 nucleotides: TGTGCCAGCAGATCTCCCTTCGGCAAGCAGTACTTC.

This clonotype was seen more than once but under ten times. The rearrangement uses TRBV7-3 and TRBJ2-2; TRBD1 might be the D (5 bases). The V and J ends lost 1 base and 3 bases respectively, with 18 bases between them. Germline V lookup: CDR1 SGHTA, CDR2 FQGTGA. The CDR3 extends over 18 amino acids. The chain's CDR3 is CASSLSSSPRADTGELFF. The CDR3 DNA follows: TGTGCCAGCAGCTTAAGTAGCAGCCCCAGGGCGGACACCGGGGAGCTGTTTTTT.